The rows below give T cell receptor beta chains drawn from one sample of a study of regulatory T cells in long-lasting Graves disease. In TCRdb, the multiplex PCR reads were re-called with MiXCR into one record per CDR3 protein. The table records around 460,000 distinct CDR3 sequences, 14% of them present only once. These data are also associated with another study on T cells in Graves' hyperthyroidism and ophthalmopathy.

The sequencing here drew on peripheral blood mononuclear cells (PBMCs), taken at new diagnosis, from a patient treated with antithyroid drugs. The receptor source for this set is a woman between 45 and 65 years old with Graves disease. CDR3s include the opening cysteine and the closing phenylalanine or tryptophan. The D gene is left open where the match is weak. The size entry is marked missing in some rows and otherwise reads once, few, many or a size class.

clone_size: NA
d_call: TRBD1
j_call: TRBJ1-1
v_call: TRBV5-4
cdr3_nt: TGTGCCAGCAGCTTGGTTGGGACAGACACTGAAGCTTTCTTT
cdr3_aa: CASSLVGTDTEAFF

clone_size: NA
d_call: TRBD2
j_call: TRBJ2-7
v_call: TRBV7-3
cdr3_nt: TGTGCCAGCAGCCCCGGGGGGGGGAACTACGAGCAGTACTTC
cdr3_aa: CASSPGGGNYEQYF

clone_size: many
d_call: TRBD2
j_call: TRBJ2-3
v_call: TRBV12-3/TRBV12-4
cdr3_nt: TGTGCCAGCAGCCAAGGACTAGATGCAGATACGCAGTATTTT
cdr3_aa: CASSQGLDADTQYF

clone_size: few
d_call: NA
j_call: TRBJ2-2
v_call: TRBV4-1
cdr3_nt: TGCGCCAGCAGCCAGTCCGGGGACGGAGTCCTTGGGACCGGGGAGCTGTTTTTT
cdr3_aa: CASSQSGDGVLGTGELFF

clone_size: many
d_call: NA
j_call: TRBJ1-1
v_call: TRBV29-1
cdr3_nt: TGCAGCGTTGAAGATTACAAGAACACTGAAGCTTTCTTT
cdr3_aa: CSVEDYKNTEAFF

clone_size: NA
d_call: NA
j_call: TRBJ1-6
v_call: TRBV19
cdr3_nt: TGTGCCAGTAGTAGCTTACAGGGATATCATTCACCCCTCCACTTT
cdr3_aa: CASSSLQGYHSPLHF

clone_size: many
d_call: NA
j_call: TRBJ2-2
v_call: TRBV20-1
cdr3_nt: TGCAGTGCTAATGAACCGGGACGGAACACCGGGGAGCTGTTTTTT
cdr3_aa: CSANEPGRNTGELFF

clone_size: few
d_call: NA
j_call: TRBJ1-2
v_call: TRBV6-5
cdr3_nt: TGTGCCAGCAGTTACTCGGGACACCGTTACGGCTACACCTTC
cdr3_aa: CASSYSGHRYGYTF

clone_size: few
d_call: NA
j_call: TRBJ2-1
v_call: TRBV28
cdr3_nt: TGTGCCAGCAGTTTTCCGAGCTCGGGGCGGGGGTTCTTC
cdr3_aa: CASSFPSSGRGFF

clone_size: few
d_call: NA
j_call: TRBJ2-2
v_call: TRBV20-1
cdr3_nt: TGCAGTGCTAGAGACCCCCGCACTGGGGAGCTGTTTTTT
cdr3_aa: CSARDPRTGELFF

clone_size: NA
d_call: TRBD1
j_call: TRBJ2-7
v_call: TRBV28
cdr3_nt: TGTGCCAGCAGTCCGACAGGGTTCGGGTACGAGCAGTACTTC
cdr3_aa: CASSPTGFGYEQYF

clone_size: few
d_call: NA
j_call: TRBJ1-1
v_call: TRBV3-1
cdr3_nt: TGTGCCAGCAGCCAAGTGGGGGGGCGGGGCACTGAAGCTTTCTTT
cdr3_aa: CASSQVGGRGTEAFF

clone_size: many
d_call: TRBD1
j_call: TRBJ2-1
v_call: TRBV28
cdr3_nt: TGTGCCAGCAGTTTTGGGACAGGGGGTACTGAGCAGTTCTTC
cdr3_aa: CASSFGTGGTEQFF

clone_size: many
d_call: NA
j_call: TRBJ1-5
v_call: TRBV12-3/TRBV12-4
cdr3_nt: TGTGCCAGCAGTTTGGTCGGTAGCAATCAGCCCCAGCATTTT
cdr3_aa: CASSLVGSNQPQHF

clone_size: many
d_call: TRBD1
j_call: TRBJ2-7
v_call: TRBV20-1
cdr3_nt: TGCAGTGCTAGTATACCGGGACAGGTGACCTACGAGCAGTACTTC
cdr3_aa: CSASIPGQVTYEQYF

clone_size: NA
d_call: NA
j_call: TRBJ2-3
v_call: TRBV9
cdr3_nt: TGTGCCAGCAGCGCGTCTCTGCGTACTCGCACAGATACGCAGTATTTT
cdr3_aa: CASSASLRTRTDTQYF

clone_size: NA
d_call: NA
j_call: TRBJ2-5
v_call: TRBV10-1
cdr3_nt: TGCGCCAGCAGTGAGTTCTCGGATTCTGAGACCCAGTACTTC
cdr3_aa: CASSEFSDSETQYF